The 30 T cell receptor beta chains below come from one sample, sequenced in a study of CD8 T cells in ankylosing spondylitis. Their antigens are not known. One entry per CDR3 protein results from TCRdb running MiXCR on the 5' RACE reads. The table lists hundreds of thousands of distinct CDR3 sequences, about 11% of them singletons. Study observations and caveats: Typical of ankylosing spondylitis blood, it appeared, was a TCR beta motif of several highly homologous variants.

The specimen sequenced was blood, either unsorted or a sorted T cell fraction (not recorded which). These receptors were obtained from a male donor with ankylosing spondylitis.

This clonotype was detected a few times. The J gene is TRBJ1-6, the V gene TRBV5-3; weak D call: TRBD1 (6 bases). TRBV5-3 is an ORF; its function is uncertain. This CDR3 has 14 amino acids. V was pared by 4 bases and J by 7 bases, with 12 bases between. The CDR3 region has the DNA TGTGCCAGAAGCGCCAGGGGTACGAATTCACCCCTCCACTTT. As protein: CARSARGTNSPLHF.

This clonotype was picked up many times. The chain employs TRBV6-5 and TRBJ1-3; 7 nucleotides agree with TRBD1. The CDR3 length is 15 residues. V shed 2 bases, J shed 3 bases, and the junction held 4 bases outside the gene matches. CDR1 and CDR2 from the germline V gene are MNHEY and SVGAGI. CDR3 protein: CASSYGDRDGNTIYF. The CDR3 nucleotides read TGTGCCAGCAGTTACGGGGACAGAGATGGAAACACCATATATTTT.

This rearrangement joins TRBV24-1 to TRBJ2-1, with 11 bases lining up with TRBD1. CDR1 and CDR2 from the germline V gene are KGHDR and SFDVKD. This CDR3 is 16 amino acids long. V lost 7 bases and J lost 9; bases outside the gene matches: 13. CDR3 bases: TGTGCCACCAGATCCGCCGGGACAGGGGGAGATATTGAGCAGTTCTTC. This codes for CATRSAGTGGDIEQFF.

Ten or more counts support this clonotype. V and J are TRBV29-1 and TRBJ2-1; no firm D call. The CDR3 runs to 16 residues. Germline CDR1 and CDR2: SQVTM and ANQGSEA. V shed 5 bases and J shed 0 bases, with 17 bases lying between them. The CDR3 loop is CSVFRAESSSYNEQFF. The CDR3 nucleotides read TGCAGCGTTTTCAGAGCAGAGTCGAGCTCCTACAATGAGCAGTTCTTC.

CDR3: CASSEADSAISYEQYF. Written as DNA, the CDR3 is TGTGCCAGCAGCGAGGCGGACAGTGCAATCTCCTACGAGCAGTACTTC. V gene TRBV9 combines with J gene TRBJ2-7, with a tentative D call TRBD1 (6 bases). This CDR3 has 16 residues. The V and J ends lost 3 bases and 0 bases respectively, with 16 bases between them. The germline V gene encodes CDR1 SGDLS and CDR2 YYNGEE.

The chain has TRBV5-4 and TRBJ1-1, with a tentative D call TRBD1 (5 bases). The CDR3 totals 15 residues. CDR1 and CDR2 from the germline V gene are SGHNT and YYREEE (reference sequence). V lost 0 bases and J lost 5, with 14 bases in between. The CDR3 DNA reads TGTGCCAGCAGCTTGGGGCTTCGGGGGAAGACTGAAGCTTTCTTT. As protein: CASSLGLRGKTEAFF. The complete variable domain, with remaining parts taken from reference TRBV5-4 and TRBJ1-1, reads ETGVTQSPTHLIKTRGQQVTLRCSSQSGHNTVSWYQQALGQGPQFIFQYYREEENGRGNFPPRFSGLQFPNYSSELNVNALELDDSALYLCASSLGLRGKTEAFFGQGTRLTVV.

V gene TRBV5-1 combines with J gene TRBJ2-6, with D unresolved. The V gene lost 0 bases and the J gene lost 1 base, with 5 bases spanning the gap. Germline V gene sequence: CDR1 SGHRS, CDR2 YFSETQ. This CDR3 region has 15 residues. CDR3 DNA sequence: TGCGCCAGCAGCTTGGCCTGGTCTGGGGCCAACGTCCTGACTTTC. Translated, it gives CASSLAWSGANVLTF.

This clonotype was detected many times. This rearrangement joins TRBV20-1 to TRBJ2-1; 7 bases agree with TRBD2. CDR1 is DFQATT and CDR2 is SNEGSKA in the germline V gene (reference sequence). Trimming at V came to 5 bases and at J to 4 bases, leaving 5 bases not matched to a gene. This CDR3 is built from 13 residues. The CDR3 spells CSAQRTRYNEQFF. The CDR3 DNA is TGCAGTGCTCAAAGGACTAGGTACAATGAGCAGTTCTTC.

The V gene is TRBV6-1, the J gene TRBJ2-5, with a possible D match to TRBD2 (5 bases). Looked up from germline, CDR1 is MNHNS and CDR2 is SASEGT. The V end was cut by 5 bases, the J end by 5 bases, with 15 bases between. CDR3 length: 14 amino acids. The CDR3 reads CASSPQHRRETQYF. DNA for the CDR3: TGTGCCAGCAGTCCGCAACATAGGAGGGAGACCCAGTACTTC.

The genes are TRBV20-1 and TRBJ2-1; no definite D call. The CDR3 consists of 14 residues. Germline values: CDR1 DFQATT, CDR2 SNEGSKA (reference sequence). V was trimmed by 6 bases and J by 7 bases, leaving 19 bases between them. The CDR3 region has the DNA TGCAGTGCACCTCCCCACGTGCGGTGGAATGAGCAGTTCTTC. Protein product: CSAPPHVRWNEQFF.

This clonotype came up a few times. The chain combines TRBV5-5 with TRBJ1-5, with a possible D match to TRBD1 (6 bases). The ends were cut back, 0 bases at V and 4 bases at J, with 11 bases in the middle. The CDR3 spans 15 residues. Germline CDR1 is SGHKS and CDR2 is YYEKEE (reference sequence). The CDR3 spells CASSLETGRNQPQHF. The CDR3 nucleotides read TGTGCCAGCAGCTTGGAGACAGGACGAAATCAGCCCCAGCATTTT.

This clonotype was found a few times. The V call is TRBV20-1, the J call TRBJ2-5; tentatively, D is TRBD2 (5 bases). Trimming took off 1 base at V and 0 bases at J, with 9 bases between the two ends. CDR1 is DFQATT and CDR2 is SNEGSKA in the germline V gene (reference sequence). CDR3 size: 14 residues. As DNA, the CDR3 is TGCAGTGCTAGAGCCCCGGACTACCAAGAGACCCAGTACTTC. Protein: CSARAPDYQETQYF.

With respect to this clonotype: A much larger clone lies one base from this, so it may be a read error. The chain joins TRBV20-1 to TRBJ2-7; TRBD2 matches at 8 bases. V shed 5 bases, J shed 5 bases, and the junction held 8 bases outside the gene matches. The CDR3 totals 13 residues. Germline V gene sequence: CDR1 DFQATT, CDR2 SNEGSKA (reference sequence). The CDR3 sequence: CSAGRGRMDEQYF. CDR3 coding DNA: TGCAGTGCTGGTCGCGGGAGGATGGACGAGCAGTACTTC.

A few counts support this clonotype. J is TRBJ1-1 and V is TRBV20-1; weak D call: TRBD1 (5 bases). CDR1 is DFQATT and CDR2 is SNEGSKA in the germline V gene (reference sequence). The CDR3 loop spans 12 amino acids. The V end lost 3 bases, the J end lost 6 bases, and 11 bases lay between the germline ends. The CDR3 DNA is TGCAGTGCTAGGACAGCCTCCCCTGAAGCTTTCTTT. Residues: CSARTASPEAFF.

The chain has TRBV5-1 and TRBJ2-7, with D perhaps TRBD1 (5 bases). Germline CDR1 is SGHRS and CDR2 is YFSETQ. This CDR3 is 15 amino acids long. V lost 4 bases and J 2 bases, leaving 16 bases between the germline ends. CDR3 sequence: CASSQTIGQAYEQYF. The DNA of the CDR3 is TGCGCCAGCAGCCAAACGATTGGACAAGCCTACGAGCAGTACTTC.

The sample holds a few counts of this clonotype. The chain recombines TRBV20-1 with TRBJ2-1; TRBD2 aligns across 9 bases. Germline CDR1 DFQATT, CDR2 SNEGSKA (reference sequence). The CDR3 covers 15 residues. The junction had 12 bases not matched to a gene; V was cut back by 6 bases and J by 6 bases. CDR3 sequence reads: CSATTAGGRFNEQFF. The CDR3, as DNA: TGCAGTGCAACTACGGCGGGGGGGCGCTTCAATGAGCAGTTCTTC.

This clonotype has just a few counts. This chain uses TRBV20-1 with TRBJ2-5; a possible D gene is TRBD2 (6 bases). Trimming took off 3 bases at V and 1 base at J, with 12 bases between the two ends. CDR1 and CDR2 from the germline V gene are DFQATT and SNEGSKA (reference sequence). There are 14 residues in the CDR3. CDR3 loop: CSASGSGVQETQYF. The CDR3 nucleotides are TGCAGTGCTAGCGGGAGTGGGGTCCAAGAGACCCAGTACTTC.

This clonotype was detected only a few times. The chain couples TRBV6-1 to TRBJ1-1; D is undetermined. CDR1 is MNHNS and CDR2 is SASEGT in the germline V gene. The CDR3 spans 11 residues. V was trimmed by 8 bases and J by 9 bases, leaving 13 bases between them. Here the CDR3 reads CASRLYQQAFF. CDR3 coding DNA: TGTGCCAGCCGCCTCTATCAGCAAGCTTTCTTT.

V usage is TRBV18 and J usage is TRBJ2-6; D unclear. Germline V gene sequence: CDR1 KGHSH, CDR2 LQKENI. The germline V and J ends were trimmed by 1 base and 1 base, with 5 bases remaining between them. CDR3 size: 15 residues. Here the CDR3 reads CASSPLPSGANVLTF. The CDR3, as DNA: TGTGCCAGCTCACCACTCCCTTCTGGGGCCAACGTCCTGACTTTC.

The rearrangement links TRBV20-1 to TRBJ1-2; tentative D call: TRBD1 (5 bases). The V and J ends lost 3 bases and 4 bases respectively, with 15 bases between them. Germline V gene lookup returns CDR1 DFQATT and CDR2 SNEGSKA (reference sequence). The CDR3 contains 14 residues. The DNA of the CDR3 is TGCAGTGCTAGTGTCAGACTAGGGGTCTATGGCTACACCTTC. This translates into CSASVRLGVYGYTF.

This clonotype was found a few times. The V call is TRBV6-2 or TRBV6-3, the J call TRBJ2-5, with D possibly matching TRBD1 (5 bases). The germline V gene has CDR1 MNHEY and CDR2 SVGEGT. Trimming left V 5 bases short and J 4 bases short, with 11 bases between. The CDR3 consists of 13 residues. The CDR3 nucleotides are TGTGCCAGCAGTGGAGCAGGGCGAGAGACCCAGTACTTC. It translates to CASSGAGRETQYF.

In this sample, this clonotype turned up many times. This chain joins TRBV24-1 and TRBJ2-1, with 7 bases that match TRBD2. The CDR3 consists of 15 residues. The germline gives CDR1 KGHDR, CDR2 SFDVKD. After removal of 6 bases from V and 0 bases from J, the junction contained 4 bases not matched to a gene. CDR3 DNA sequence: TGTGCCACCAGTCTAGCGGATAACTCCTACAATGAGCAGTTCTTC. Its protein product is CATSLADNSYNEQFF.

This clonotype was seen many times. The CDR3 nucleotides read TGCAGTGCTAGAGATGAAGGGCGGACTTATTCACCCCTCCACTTT. Translating it yields CSARDEGRTYSPLHF. This sequence joins TRBV20-1 and TRBJ1-6; D remains ambiguous. The V end was cut by 0 bases, the J end by 8 bases, with 14 bases between. There are 15 residues in the CDR3. Looked up from germline, CDR1 is DFQATT and CDR2 is SNEGSKA (reference sequence).

This clonotype was observed at least ten times. Sequence at one end of the junction differs from germline and may be a read error. The chain couples TRBV7-2 to TRBJ2-7, with 9 bases fitting TRBD1. The CDR3 runs to 15 residues. Germline values: CDR1 SGHTA, CDR2 FQGNSA. The CDR3 protein is CASSLVRGQGRQEHF. The DNA for the CDR3 is TGTGCCAGCAGCTTAGTACGGGGACAGGGAAGACAGGAGCACTTC.

The table lists this clonotype with many counts. The chain is built from TRBV9 and TRBJ1-6, with 7 bases identical to TRBD1. CDR1 is SGDLS and CDR2 is YYNGEE in the germline V gene. The V gene end was trimmed by 3 bases and the J gene end by 4 bases; junction bases not matched to a gene: 10. The CDR3 runs 17 residues. CDR3 sequence: CASSAPRTGRYNSPLHF. The CDR3 nucleotides are TGTGCCAGCAGCGCGCCTCGGACAGGAAGGTATAATTCACCCCTCCACTTT.

This clonotype has only a few counts. This sequence joins TRBV20-1 and TRBJ2-1; D remains ambiguous. The CDR3 consists of 12 residues. Germline CDR1 is DFQATT and CDR2 is SNEGSKA (reference sequence). Trimming left V 0 bases short and J 9 bases short, with 9 bases between. CDR3 protein: CSARETRSEQFF. CDR3 nucleotides: TGCAGTGCTAGAGAGACGAGAAGTGAGCAGTTCTTC.

The chain recombines TRBV6-5 with TRBJ2-3; D gene ambiguous. The CDR3 is made up of 15 amino acids. Germline assignment: CDR1 MNHEY and CDR2 SVGAGI. The V and J ends lost 0 bases and 2 bases respectively, with 9 bases between them. CDR3 region: CASSYSTRYTDTQYF. The CDR3 DNA sequence: TGTGCCAGCAGTTACTCGACGCGGTACACAGATACGCAGTATTTT.

This clonotype has a handful of counts. The chain carries TRBV6-5 and TRBJ1-1; D is unclear. Trimming left V 6 bases short and J 1 base short, with 12 bases between. Germline loops: CDR1 MNHEY, CDR2 SVGAGI. The length of the CDR3 is 14 residues. The CDR3 nucleotides read TGTGCCAGCAGGGGAATCATTGGGAACACTGAAGCTTTCTTT. This translates into CASRGIIGNTEAFF.

V is TRBV6-5 and J is TRBJ1-2; no firm D call. The germline V gene encodes CDR1 MNHEY and CDR2 SVGAGI. The V and J ends lost 4 bases and 9 bases respectively, with 24 bases between them. CDR3 size: 16 residues. The CDR3 loop is CASSWRLTGNRDSYTF. The CDR3 nucleotides are TGTGCCAGCAGTTGGAGATTGACGGGTAATAGAGACAGCTACACCTTC.

About this clonotype: It may be a read error: a sequence one base away is much more abundant. The CDR3, as DNA: TGTGCCAGCAGCGTTGACAGCTATTCACCCCTCCACTTT. It specifies CASSVDSYSPLHF. The rearrangement links TRBV9 to TRBJ1-6; maybe TRBD1 (5 bases). V lost 2 bases and J lost 8, with 8 bases in between. The V gene's germline CDR1 is SGDLS and CDR2 YYNGEE. This CDR3 has 13 residues.